This section outlines one T cell receptor (beta chain) sequence together with its context. The data are from a study of shared clonotypes between healthy human individuals. Clones were sequenced by immunoSEQ multiplex PCR, and TCRdb holds only the in-frame ones, with some missing. The table records roughly 2 million clones, approximately 95% of them present only once. Trimming at V came to 2 bases and at J to 4 bases, leaving 8 bases not matched to a gene. CDR1 is SGHDT, CDR2 YYEEEE, per germline. This CDR3 is 15 amino acids long. It was CD45RO-negative cells, positively selected for CCR7, that made up naive CD8 cells, with terminally differentiated effector memory CD45RA+ cells excluded.

The gene calls are TRBV5-6 and TRBJ2-5, with 7 bases that match TRBD1. The TCR comes from a young man in good health. Input material: naive CD8+ T cells sorted from blood. The CDR3 sequence is CASSLGGEGSETQYF. CDR3 in DNA: TGTGCCAGCAGCTTAGGGGGCGAGGGCTCAGAGACCCAGTACTTC.